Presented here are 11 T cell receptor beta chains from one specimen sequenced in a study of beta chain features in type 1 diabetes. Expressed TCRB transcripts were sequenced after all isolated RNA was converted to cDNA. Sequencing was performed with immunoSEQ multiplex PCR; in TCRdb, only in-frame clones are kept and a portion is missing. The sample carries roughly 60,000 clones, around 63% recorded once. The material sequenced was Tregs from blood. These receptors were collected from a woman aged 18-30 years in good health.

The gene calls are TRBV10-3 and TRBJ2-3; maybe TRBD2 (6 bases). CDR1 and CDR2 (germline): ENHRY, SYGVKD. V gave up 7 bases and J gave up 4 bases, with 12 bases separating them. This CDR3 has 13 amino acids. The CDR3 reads CAITGDSADTQYF. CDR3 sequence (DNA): TGTGCCATCACGGGGGATAGTGCAGATACGCAGTATTTT.

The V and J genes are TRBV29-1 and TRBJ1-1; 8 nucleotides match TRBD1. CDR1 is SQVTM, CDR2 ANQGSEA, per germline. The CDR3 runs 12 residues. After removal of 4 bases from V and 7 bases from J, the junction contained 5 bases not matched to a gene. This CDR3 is CSVAGTGVEAFF. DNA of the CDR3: TGCAGCGTTGCCGGGACAGGAGTTGAAGCTTTCTTT.

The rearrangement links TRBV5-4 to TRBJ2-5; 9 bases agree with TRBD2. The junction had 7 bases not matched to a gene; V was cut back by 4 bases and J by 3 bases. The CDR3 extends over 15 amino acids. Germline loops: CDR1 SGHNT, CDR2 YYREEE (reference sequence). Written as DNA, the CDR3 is TGTGCCAGCAGCGCCCCAGTAGCGGGAGAAGAGACCCAGTACTTC. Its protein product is CASSAPVAGEETQYF.

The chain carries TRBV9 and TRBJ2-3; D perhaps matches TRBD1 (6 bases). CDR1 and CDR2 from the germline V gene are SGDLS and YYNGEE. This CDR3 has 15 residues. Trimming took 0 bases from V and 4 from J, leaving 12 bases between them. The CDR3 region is CASSVAGVLADTQYF. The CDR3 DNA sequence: TGTGCCAGCAGCGTAGCAGGGGTCCTCGCAGATACGCAGTATTTT.

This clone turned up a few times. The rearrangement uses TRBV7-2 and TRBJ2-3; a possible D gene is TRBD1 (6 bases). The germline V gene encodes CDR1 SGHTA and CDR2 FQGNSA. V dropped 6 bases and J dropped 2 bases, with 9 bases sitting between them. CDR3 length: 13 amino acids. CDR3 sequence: CASRQGPTDTQYF. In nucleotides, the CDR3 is TGTGCCAGCAGGCAGGGGCCCACAGATACGCAGTATTTT. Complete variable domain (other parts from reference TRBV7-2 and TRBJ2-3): GAGVSQSPSNKVTEKGKDVELRCDPISGHTALYWYRQSLGQGLEFLIYFQGNSAPDKSGLPSDRFSAERTGGSVSTLTIQRTQQEDSAVYLCASRQGPTDTQYFGPGTRLTVL.

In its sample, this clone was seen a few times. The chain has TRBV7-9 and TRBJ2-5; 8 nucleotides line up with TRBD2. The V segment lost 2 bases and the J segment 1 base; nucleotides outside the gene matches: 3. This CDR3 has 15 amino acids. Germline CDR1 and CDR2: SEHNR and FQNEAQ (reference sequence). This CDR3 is CASSLWRGAQETQYF. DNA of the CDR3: TGTGCCAGCAGCTTATGGCGGGGGGCCCAAGAGACCCAGTACTTC.

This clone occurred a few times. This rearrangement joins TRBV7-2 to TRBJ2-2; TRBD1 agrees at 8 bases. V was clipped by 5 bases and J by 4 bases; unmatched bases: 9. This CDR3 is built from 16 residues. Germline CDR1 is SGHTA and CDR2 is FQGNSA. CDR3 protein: CASSRGATGGTGELFF. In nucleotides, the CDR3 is TGTGCCAGCAGCCGAGGGGCTACAGGGGGCACCGGGGAGCTGTTTTTT.

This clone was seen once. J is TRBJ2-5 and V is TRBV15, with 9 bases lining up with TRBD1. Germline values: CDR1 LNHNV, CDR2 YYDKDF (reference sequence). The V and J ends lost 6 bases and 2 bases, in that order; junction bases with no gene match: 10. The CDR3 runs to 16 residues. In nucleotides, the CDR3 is TGTGCCACCAGGGAAGACCTGGGACAGGGTCAAGAGACCCAGTACTTC. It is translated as CATREDLGQGQETQYF.

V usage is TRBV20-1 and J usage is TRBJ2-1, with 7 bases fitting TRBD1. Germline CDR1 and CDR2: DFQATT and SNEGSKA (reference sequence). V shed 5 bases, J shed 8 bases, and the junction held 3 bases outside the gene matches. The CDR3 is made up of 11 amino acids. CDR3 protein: CSAPDRDEQFF. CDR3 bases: TGCAGTGCTCCTGACAGGGATGAGCAGTTCTTC.

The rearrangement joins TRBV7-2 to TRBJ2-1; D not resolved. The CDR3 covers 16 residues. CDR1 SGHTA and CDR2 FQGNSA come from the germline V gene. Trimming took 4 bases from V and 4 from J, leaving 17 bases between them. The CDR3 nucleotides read TGTGCCAGCAGCTCCAGGCCAGGTCTCCTATACAATGAGCAGTTCTTC. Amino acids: CASSSRPGLLYNEQFF.

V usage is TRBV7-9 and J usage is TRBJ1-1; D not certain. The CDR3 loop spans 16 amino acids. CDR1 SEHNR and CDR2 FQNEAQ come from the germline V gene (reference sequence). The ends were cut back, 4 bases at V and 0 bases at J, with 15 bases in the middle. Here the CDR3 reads CASSSRRQILNTEAFF. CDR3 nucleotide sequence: TGTGCCAGCAGCTCACGGCGGCAGATTTTGAACACTGAAGCTTTCTTT.